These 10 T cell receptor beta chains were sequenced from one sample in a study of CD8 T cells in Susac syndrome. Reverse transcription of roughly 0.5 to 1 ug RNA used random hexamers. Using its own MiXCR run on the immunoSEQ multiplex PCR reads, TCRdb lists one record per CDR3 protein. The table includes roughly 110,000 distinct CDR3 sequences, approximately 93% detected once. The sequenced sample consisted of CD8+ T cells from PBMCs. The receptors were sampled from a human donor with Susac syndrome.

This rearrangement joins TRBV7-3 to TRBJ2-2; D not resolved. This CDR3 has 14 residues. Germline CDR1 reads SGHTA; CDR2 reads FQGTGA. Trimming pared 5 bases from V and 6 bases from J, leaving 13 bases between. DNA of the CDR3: TGTGCCAGCAGCCTTACCGGCGGCCCCGGGGAGCTGTTTTTT. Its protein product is CASSLTGGPGELFF.

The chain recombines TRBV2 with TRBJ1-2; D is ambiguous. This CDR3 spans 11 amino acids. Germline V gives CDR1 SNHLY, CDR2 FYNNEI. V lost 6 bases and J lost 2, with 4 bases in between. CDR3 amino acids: CASRANYGYTF. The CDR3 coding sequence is TGTGCCAGCAGGGCGAACTATGGCTACACCTTC.

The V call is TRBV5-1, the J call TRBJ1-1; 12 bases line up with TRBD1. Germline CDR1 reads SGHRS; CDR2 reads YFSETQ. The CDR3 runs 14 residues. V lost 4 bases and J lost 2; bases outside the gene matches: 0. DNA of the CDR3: TGCGCCAGCAGCGGGACAGGGGGCAACACTGAAGCTTTCTTT. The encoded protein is CASSGTGGNTEAFF.

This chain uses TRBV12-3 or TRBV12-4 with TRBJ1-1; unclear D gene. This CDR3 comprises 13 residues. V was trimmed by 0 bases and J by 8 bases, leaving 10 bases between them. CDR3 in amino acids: CASSLAPIEEAFF. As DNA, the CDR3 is TGTGCCAGCAGTTTAGCCCCCATTGAGGAAGCTTTCTTT.

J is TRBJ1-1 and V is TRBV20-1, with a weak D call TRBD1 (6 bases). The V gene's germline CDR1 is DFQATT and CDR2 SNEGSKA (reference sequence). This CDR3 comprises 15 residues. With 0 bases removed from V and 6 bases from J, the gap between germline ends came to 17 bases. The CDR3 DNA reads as TGCAGTGCTAGAGATCTGGGGGCCGGGACCGCTGAAGCTTTCTTT. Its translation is CSARDLGAGTAEAFF.

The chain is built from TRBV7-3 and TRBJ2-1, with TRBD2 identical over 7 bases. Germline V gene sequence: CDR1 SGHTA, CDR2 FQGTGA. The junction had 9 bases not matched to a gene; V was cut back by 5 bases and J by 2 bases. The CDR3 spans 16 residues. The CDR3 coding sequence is TGTGCCAGCAGCCCCCGGTCGGGGGGACCCTACAATGAGCAGTTCTTC. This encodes CASSPRSGGPYNEQFF.

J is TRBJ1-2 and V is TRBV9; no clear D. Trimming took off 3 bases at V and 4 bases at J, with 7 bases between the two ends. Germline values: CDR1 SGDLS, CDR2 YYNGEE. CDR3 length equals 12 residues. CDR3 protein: CASSAGFYGYTF. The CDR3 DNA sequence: TGTGCCAGCAGCGCAGGCTTCTATGGCTACACCTTC.

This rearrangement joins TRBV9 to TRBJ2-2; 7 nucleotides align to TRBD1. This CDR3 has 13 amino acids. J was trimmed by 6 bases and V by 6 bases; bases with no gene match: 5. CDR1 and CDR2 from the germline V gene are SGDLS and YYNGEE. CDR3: CASTIQGSGELFF. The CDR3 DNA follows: TGTGCCAGCACCATACAGGGGTCCGGGGAGCTGTTTTTT.

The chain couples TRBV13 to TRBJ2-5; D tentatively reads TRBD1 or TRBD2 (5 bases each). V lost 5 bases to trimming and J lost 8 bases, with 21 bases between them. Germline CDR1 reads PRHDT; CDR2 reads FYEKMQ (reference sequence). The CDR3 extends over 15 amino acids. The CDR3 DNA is TGTGCCAGCAGCGCGGATACGTCGGGTTGGGACACCCAGTACTTC. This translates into CASSADTSGWDTQYF.

The CDR3 reads CASSLLGRDMTYNEQFF. Written as DNA, the CDR3 is TGTGCCAGCTCACTCCTAGGGCGGGACATGACTTACAATGAGCAGTTCTTC. The chain joins TRBV18 to TRBJ2-1, with D possibly being TRBD1 or TRBD2 (6 bases each). Trimming left V 4 bases short and J 4 bases short, with 20 bases between. CDR1 is KGHSH, CDR2 LQKENI, per germline. CDR3 length: 17 residues.